This entry features one TCR beta chain sequence. These data are taken from a study of blood T cell repertoires in COVID-19. In the study overall: COVID-19 samples collected from the United States, Italy and Spain covered acute and convalescent phases. PBMCs, B-cell-depleted T cells, or T cells were the source of the cDNA or gDNA that made up the material.

As processed by the authors: Using reference gene primer amplification, nucleated cell counts were estimated. Clones were sequenced by immunoSEQ multiplex PCR, and TCRdb holds only the in-frame ones, with some missing. V and J calls and clone size are copied from that table; D and trimming were computed from the DNA. The top ten hold under 5.5% of the sample, which has 90,000 to 120,000 clones, roughly 82% seen once. Source material: peripheral blood. This TCR was sampled from a man aged 60 to 75 with acute or convalescent COVID-19.

The CDR3: CASSTRDRGSYGYTF. DNA of the CDR3: TGTGCCAGCAGTACCCGAGACAGGGGGTCTTATGGCTACACCTTC. The chain combines TRBV6-5 with TRBJ1-2; 9 bases align to TRBD1. The CDR3 has 15 amino acids. Germline values: CDR1 MNHEY, CDR2 SVGAGI. V lost 5 bases, J lost 5 bases, and 9 bases stayed unmatched.